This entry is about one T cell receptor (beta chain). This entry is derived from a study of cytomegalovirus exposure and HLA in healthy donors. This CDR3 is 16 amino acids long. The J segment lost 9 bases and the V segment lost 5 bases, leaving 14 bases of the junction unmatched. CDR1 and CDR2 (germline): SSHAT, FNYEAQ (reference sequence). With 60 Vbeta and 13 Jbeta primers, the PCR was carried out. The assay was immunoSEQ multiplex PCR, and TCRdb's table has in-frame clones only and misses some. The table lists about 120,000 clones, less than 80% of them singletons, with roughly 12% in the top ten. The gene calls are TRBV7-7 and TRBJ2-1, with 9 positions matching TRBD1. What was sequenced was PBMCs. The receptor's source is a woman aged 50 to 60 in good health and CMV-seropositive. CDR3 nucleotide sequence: TGTGCCAGCAGCCGAACCCCGGGACAGGGTCTCGGTGAGCAGTTCTTC. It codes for CASSRTPGQGLGEQFF.